The present T cell receptor (beta chain) was sequenced within a study of lymphopenia after photon versus proton radiotherapy. This CDR3 region has 14 residues. The germline gives CDR1 MNHEY, CDR2 SVGAGI. V gave up 7 bases and J gave up 3 bases; unmatched junction bases: 7. For this clone: Antigen specificity is unknown.

Study-wide points: Post-nadir diversity loss with photons came from oligoclonal expansion, particularly CD8+ Temra cells. Only patients who died were analyzed for survival; proton advantage is unproven. Relative stability marked proton patients; photon patients lost diversity and naive cells. A bigger post-nadir fall in TCR diversity correlated inversely with survival time in deceased patients.

TCRdb's table, derived via immunoSEQ multiplex PCR, lists solely in-frame clones and lacks some. The table shows around 19,000 clones, with roughly 90% occurring only once. Sequenced material: peripheral blood, taken from a patient treated with photon-based radiotherapy. The chain is built from TRBV6-5 and TRBJ2-7, with 9 nucleotides matching TRBD1. This receptor was taken from a woman aged 40 to 50 with cholangiocarcinoma. This CDR3 is CASTQTGGLYEQYF. The CDR3 nucleotides are TGTGCCAGCACCCAAACAGGGGGCCTCTACGAGCAGTACTTC.